This is a list of T cell receptor beta chains from one sample in a study of CD4 T cells in relation to SARS-CoV-2 and coronaviruses. These receptors have no identified antigens. Measured with immunoSEQ multiplex PCR; TCRdb has only the in-frame clones, and not every one. In the table there are roughly 24,000 clones, approximately 80% of which are singletons. The sequenced sample was CD4+ T cells from PBMCs, cultured in vitro. The source of these receptors is a human donor in good health. Each CDR3 is given with its conserved first and last residue. D genes are given only for firm matches. Clone size, where shown, is once, few, many, or a class for clones that have expanded.

J gene: TRBJ1-5
V gene: TRBV10-2
clone size: few
D gene: NA
CDR3 protein: CASSDDSYSNQPQHF
CDR3 DNA: TGCGCCAGCAGTGATGACAGTTATAGCAATCAGCCCCAGCATTTT

J gene: TRBJ2-7
V gene: TRBV10-3
clone size: NA
D gene: NA
CDR3 protein: CAISALDGSYEQYF
CDR3 DNA: TGTGCCATCAGTGCTTTAGACGGATCCTACGAGCAGTACTTC

J gene: TRBJ2-2
V gene: TRBV19
clone size: NA
D gene: TRBD2
CDR3 protein: CASRLGDYTTGELFF
CDR3 DNA: TGTGCCAGTAGGTTGGGGGACTATACCACCGGGGAGCTGTTTTTT

J gene: TRBJ2-6
V gene: TRBV2
clone size: NA
D gene: TRBD2
CDR3 protein: CASSVPSGRSSGANVLTF
CDR3 DNA: TGTGCCAGCAGTGTCCCCAGCGGGAGGAGTTCGGGGGCCAACGTCCTGACTTTC

J gene: TRBJ2-3
V gene: TRBV5-4
clone size: once
D gene: NA
CDR3 protein: CASSLRLAGAADTQYF
CDR3 DNA: TGTGCCAGCAGCTTGCGGCTAGCAGGAGCGGCAGATACGCAGTATTTT

J gene: TRBJ2-1
V gene: TRBV2
clone size: once
D gene: NA
CDR3 protein: CASSLDGYLNNEQFF
CDR3 DNA: TGTGCCAGCAGTCTAGACGGATACCTTAACAATGAGCAGTTCTTC

J gene: TRBJ2-7
V gene: TRBV18
clone size: NA
D gene: NA
CDR3 protein: CASSPRIEYEQYF
CDR3 DNA: TGTGCCAGCTCACCGAGGATAGAATACGAGCAGTACTTC

J gene: TRBJ1-5
V gene: TRBV7-9
clone size: NA
D gene: TRBD1
CDR3 protein: CASSIWDRNGYQPQHF
CDR3 DNA: TGTGCCAGCAGCATATGGGACAGAAACGGGTATCAGCCCCAGCATTTT

J gene: TRBJ2-2
V gene: TRBV2
clone size: NA
D gene: NA
CDR3 protein: CASLGQRNTGELFF
CDR3 DNA: TGTGCCAGCTTGGGGCAACGGAACACCGGGGAGCTGTTTTTT

J gene: TRBJ2-7
V gene: TRBV19
clone size: NA
D gene: NA
CDR3 protein: CASQRNKGEPYEQYF
CDR3 DNA: TGTGCCAGTCAACGGAATAAGGGGGAACCCTACGAGCAGTACTTC

J gene: TRBJ1-3
V gene: TRBV19
clone size: NA
D gene: NA
CDR3 protein: CATSGFSGNTIYF
CDR3 DNA: TGTGCCACCTCCGGCTTCTCTGGAAACACCATATATTTT

J gene: TRBJ1-1
V gene: TRBV7-8
clone size: NA
D gene: NA
CDR3 protein: CASSLERWERRNTEAFF
CDR3 DNA: TGTGCCAGCAGCTTAGAAAGATGGGAGAGAAGAAACACTGAAGCTTTCTTT

J gene: TRBJ1-1
V gene: TRBV6-6
clone size: NA
D gene: TRBD1
CDR3 protein: CASRTMDREGTEAFF
CDR3 DNA: TGTGCCAGCAGGACAATGGACAGGGAGGGGACTGAAGCTTTCTTT

J gene: TRBJ2-1
V gene: TRBV5-1
clone size: few
D gene: NA
CDR3 protein: CASSGWTAYNEQFF
CDR3 DNA: TGCGCCAGCAGCGGATGGACAGCCTACAATGAGCAGTTCTTC

J gene: TRBJ2-6
V gene: TRBV9
clone size: NA
D gene: TRBD2
CDR3 protein: CASSVVGLAGELSGANVLTF
CDR3 DNA: TGTGCCAGCAGCGTAGTGGGACTAGCGGGAGAGCTCTCTGGGGCCAACGTCCTGACTTTC

J gene: TRBJ2-1
V gene: TRBV5-6
clone size: NA
D gene: NA
CDR3 protein: CASSLYSDEQFF
CDR3 DNA: TGTGCCAGCAGCTTGTATTCCGATGAGCAGTTCTTC

J gene: TRBJ2-7
V gene: TRBV21-1
clone size: NA
D gene: NA
CDR3 protein: CASSKVLPRDSNYADYEQYF
CDR3 DNA: TGTGCCAGCAGCAAAGTACTACCCCGGGACAGCAACTACGCGGACTACGAGCAGTACTTC

J gene: TRBJ2-7
V gene: TRBV19
clone size: NA
D gene: TRBD2
CDR3 protein: CASSRSGRGAYEQYF
CDR3 DNA: TGTGCCAGTAGTAGGAGCGGGAGAGGCGCCTACGAGCAGTACTTC

J gene: TRBJ1-3
V gene: TRBV15
clone size: NA
D gene: NA
CDR3 protein: CATSRDVGGWGNTIYF
CDR3 DNA: TGTGCCACCAGCAGAGATGTAGGGGGGTGGGGAAACACCATATATTTT

J gene: TRBJ2-7
V gene: TRBV24-1
clone size: NA
D gene: TRBD2
CDR3 protein: CATSDHTGTSDEQYF
CDR3 DNA: TGTGCCACCAGTGACCACACCGGGACTAGCGACGAGCAGTACTTC

J gene: TRBJ2-3
V gene: TRBV7-9
clone size: NA
D gene: TRBD2
CDR3 protein: CASSSSGSSDTQYF
CDR3 DNA: TGTGCCAGCAGCTCTAGCGGGAGTTCAGATACGCAGTATTTT

J gene: TRBJ1-5
V gene: TRBV12-5
clone size: NA
D gene: TRBD1
CDR3 protein: CASGLGNRGDQPQHF
CDR3 DNA: TGTGCTAGTGGTTTGGGAAACAGGGGGGATCAGCCCCAGCATTTT

J gene: TRBJ2-3
V gene: TRBV6-4
clone size: NA
D gene: TRBD1
CDR3 protein: CASRPRTYYTGERTDTQYF
CDR3 DNA: TGTGCCAGCAGACCCAGAACTTACTATACAGGGGAGAGAACAGATACGCAGTATTTT

J gene: TRBJ2-1
V gene: TRBV12-2
clone size: NA
D gene: NA
CDR3 protein: CASRSGGRGNEQFF
CDR3 DNA: TGTGCAAGTCGCTCCGGGGGGAGGGGCAATGAGCAGTTCTTC

J gene: TRBJ2-5
V gene: TRBV6-2/TRBV6-3
clone size: NA
D gene: TRBD2
CDR3 protein: CASSLRREGPGETQYF
CDR3 DNA: TGTGCCAGCAGTTTAAGGCGGGAGGGCCCGGGAGAGACCCAGTACTTC

J gene: TRBJ2-7
V gene: TRBV12-5
clone size: NA
D gene: NA
CDR3 protein: CASGLRLADYEQYF
CDR3 DNA: TGTGCTAGTGGTTTGCGGCTAGCCGACTACGAGCAGTACTTC

J gene: TRBJ1-3
V gene: TRBV7-9
clone size: few
D gene: NA
CDR3 protein: CASSGTRSGNTIYF
CDR3 DNA: TGTGCCAGTTCTGGGACACGCTCTGGAAACACCATATATTTT

J gene: TRBJ1-3
V gene: TRBV5-1
clone size: NA
D gene: NA
CDR3 protein: CASSLEGVYGNTIYF
CDR3 DNA: TGCGCCAGCAGCTTGGAGGGCGTATATGGAAACACCATATATTTT

J gene: TRBJ2-2
V gene: TRBV7-3
clone size: once
D gene: NA
CDR3 protein: CASSTGSNTGELFF
CDR3 DNA: TGTGCCAGCAGTACAGGGTCCAACACCGGGGAGCTGTTTTTT

J gene: TRBJ2-7
V gene: TRBV5-4
clone size: NA
D gene: NA
CDR3 protein: CASSLVGNYEQYF
CDR3 DNA: TGTGCCAGCAGCTTGGTCGGCAACTACGAGCAGTACTTC

J gene: TRBJ2-7
V gene: TRBV6-5
clone size: NA
D gene: TRBD1
CDR3 protein: CASIRDRELTYEQYF
CDR3 DNA: TGTGCCAGCATTAGAGACAGGGAACTAACCTACGAGCAGTACTTC

J gene: TRBJ1-2
V gene: TRBV2
clone size: NA
D gene: NA
CDR3 protein: CASDGRGAFRDGYTF
CDR3 DNA: TGTGCCAGCGACGGGAGGGGCGCATTCAGGGATGGCTACACCTTC

J gene: TRBJ1-2
V gene: TRBV27
clone size: NA
D gene: NA
CDR3 protein: CASSLSGGDYGYTF
CDR3 DNA: TGTGCCAGCAGTTTATCGGGGGGGGACTATGGCTACACCTTC

J gene: TRBJ2-6
V gene: TRBV2
clone size: NA
D gene: TRBD1
CDR3 protein: CANGQGALSGANVLTF
CDR3 DNA: TGTGCCAATGGACAGGGGGCACTCTCTGGGGCCAACGTCCTGACTTTC

J gene: TRBJ2-2
V gene: TRBV5-4
clone size: NA
D gene: TRBD1
CDR3 protein: CASSSRQGATGELFF
CDR3 DNA: TGTGCCAGCAGCTCAAGACAGGGGGCCACCGGGGAGCTGTTTTTT

J gene: TRBJ1-2
V gene: TRBV24-1
clone size: NA
D gene: NA
CDR3 protein: CATSDPTANYGYTF
CDR3 DNA: TGTGCCACCAGTGATCCGACAGCTAACTATGGCTACACCTTC

J gene: TRBJ1-5
V gene: TRBV7-7
clone size: NA
D gene: NA
CDR3 protein: CASSPGICNQPQHF
CDR3 DNA: TGTGCCAGCAGCCCTGGGATTTGCAATCAGCCCCAGCATTTT